One sample yielded the 5 T cell receptor beta chains listed below, sequenced in a study of cytomegalovirus exposure and HLA in healthy donors. PCR was performed using 60 Vbeta and 13 Jbeta primers. The table came from immunoSEQ multiplex PCR; TCRdb's copy has only in-frame clones and leaves some out. Of about 90,000 clones in the sample, approximately 60% were seen once. Input material: PBMCs. Source of these receptors: a woman aged 45-60 years in good health and CMV-seropositive.

This clone came up a few times. This rearrangement joins TRBV28 to TRBJ2-3, with 10 nucleotides matching TRBD1. V was clipped by 3 bases and J by 4 bases; unmatched bases: 4. Germline CDR1 is MDHEN and CDR2 is SYDVKM. The CDR3 runs to 15 residues. The CDR3 loop is CASSFRQGAADTQYF. The CDR3 DNA reads as TGTGCCAGCAGTTTCCGACAGGGGGCGGCAGATACGCAGTATTTT.

The J gene is TRBJ1-2, the V gene TRBV9; no firm D call. CDR3 length equals 12 residues. Germline values: CDR1 SGDLS, CDR2 YYNGEE. Trimming removed 3 bases from V and 8 bases from J, with 11 bases in between. The CDR3 DNA is TGTGCCAGCAGCGCCACGTCTAGGGGCTACACCTTC. It yields the protein CASSATSRGYTF.

V and J are TRBV6-5 and TRBJ1-5, with 8 bases matching TRBD1. The CDR3 covers 15 residues. V trimming: 5 bases; J trimming: 4 bases; junction bases outside the gene matches: 7. Germline V gene lookup returns CDR1 MNHEY and CDR2 SVGAGI. CDR3 sequence reads: CASSRQGPTNQPQHF. In DNA, the CDR3 is TGTGCCAGCAGTCGACAGGGGCCTACAAATCAGCCCCAGCATTTT.

This chain joins TRBV4-2 and TRBJ2-1, with 10 bases identical to TRBD2. With V trimmed by 10 bases and J by 4 bases, 4 bases remained unmatched. The CDR3 sequence is 13 residues long. The germline CDR1 and CDR2 sequences are LGHNA and YNFKEQ. CDR3: CATGTSDYNEQFF. The CDR3 coding sequence is TGTGCCACCGGGACTAGCGATTACAATGAGCAGTTCTTC.

This rearrangement joins TRBV7-2 to TRBJ2-3, with 7 bases fitting TRBD1. Germline trimming cut 5 bases from V and 2 bases from J; bases unmatched to any gene: 4. In germline, CDR1 is SGHTA, CDR2 FQGNSA. The CDR3 contains 14 residues. CDR3 in DNA: TGTGCCAGCAGCACAGGACAGGCCACAGATACGCAGTATTTT. Translation gives CASSTGQATDTQYF.